This T cell receptor beta chain originates from a study of OX40 agonist ivuxolimab in advanced cancers. TCRdb keeps only in-frame clones here, not all; method: immunoSEQ multiplex PCR. The sample comprises around 30,000 clones, about 77% of which are singletons, and around 10% rests with the top ten. Germline CDR1 MNHEY, CDR2 SMNVEV (reference sequence). V lost 7 bases, J lost 4 bases, and 25 bases lay in between. CDR3 length: 17 amino acids. This rearrangement joins TRBV27 to TRBJ1-1; the D gene is possibly TRBD1 (6 bases). The origin of this receptor is an adult with an advanced solid tumor such as melanoma, head and neck, liver or kidney cancer. Specimen: CD4+ or CD8+ T cells sorted from blood, collected in a trial of the OX40 agonist ivuxolimab. The CDR3 DNA reads TGTGCCAGCAAACCCACTCCGCTTCGGGGGCGCGGCACTGAAGCTTTCTTT. Its translation is CASKPTPLRGRGTEAFF.